This is a list of T cell receptor beta chains from one sample in a study of blood T cell repertoires in COVID-19. Profiling relied on immunoSEQ multiplex PCR, and the TCRdb table lists in-frame clones only, not all of them. This sample has about 59,000 clones, with about four fifths found just once. What was sequenced was peripheral blood. The receptors originated from an elderly woman with acute or convalescent COVID-19. The CDR3 runs from the conserved cysteine through the conserved F or W. D genes are given only for firm matches. For some rows the clone size is stated as once, few or many, or as a class when expanded; others skip it.

TRBV6-6	TRBJ1-2	once	TRBD1	CASSPGQGLNGYTF
TRBV7-2	TRBJ2-7	-	-	CASRSDSDRFYEQYF
TRBV15	TRBJ1-5	-	-	CATRTGLGNQPQHF
TRBV7-2	TRBJ1-5	-	-	CASSLTEWRGPQHF
TRBV7-2	TRBJ1-1	-	TRBD1	CASSLISTGGVIAEAFF
TRBV9	TRBJ1-1	-	-	CASSREGGNTEAFF
TRBV6-5	TRBJ2-7	once	TRBD2	CASSLGLAGDEQYF
TRBV18	TRBJ2-7	-	TRBD1	CASSLDRGEQYF
TRBV27	TRBJ2-7	-	-	CASRLLRSREQYF
TRBV5-6	TRBJ2-1	-	TRBD2	CASSLVGLAENNEQFF
TRBV19	TRBJ1-6	-	-	CASSTGRVSSYNSPLHF
TRBV6-5	TRBJ2-7	-	-	CASRTGNYEQYF
TRBV28	TRBJ2-7	few	TRBD1	CASRPRGTGAYEQYF
TRBV25-1	TRBJ1-6	once	-	CASSETESRNSPLHF
TRBV2	TRBJ2-7	-	TRBD1	CASSRPGTGFYEQYF
TRBV13	TRBJ2-2	-	TRBD1	CASTPKGANPTGELFF
TRBV6-2/TRBV6-3	TRBJ2-1	once	TRBD2	CASSYQLAGGGSFFGNEQFF
TRBV6-1	TRBJ2-7	-	-	CASSGSVTGEGYEQYF
TRBV9	TRBJ2-1	once	-	CASSPVRTSGIFRNEQFF
TRBV2	TRBJ2-7	-	-	CASSEVGGSYEQYF
TRBV29-1	TRBJ2-1	-	TRBD2	CSASGRVKYNEQFF
TRBV28	TRBJ1-2	-	-	CASTDRDYGYTF
TRBV28	TRBJ2-3	-	TRBD2	CASLTSGGIDTQYF